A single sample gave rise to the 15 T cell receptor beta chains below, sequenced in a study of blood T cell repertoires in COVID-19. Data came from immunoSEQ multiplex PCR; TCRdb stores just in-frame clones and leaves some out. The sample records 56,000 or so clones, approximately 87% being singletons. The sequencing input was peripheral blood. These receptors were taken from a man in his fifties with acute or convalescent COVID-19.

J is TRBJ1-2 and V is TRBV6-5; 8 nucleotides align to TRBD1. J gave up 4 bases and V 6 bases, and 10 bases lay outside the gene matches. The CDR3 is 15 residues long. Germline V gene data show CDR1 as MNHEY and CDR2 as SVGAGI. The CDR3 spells CASRSTGEYRYGYTF. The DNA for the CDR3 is TGTGCCAGCAGGTCGACAGGGGAATATCGCTATGGCTACACCTTC.

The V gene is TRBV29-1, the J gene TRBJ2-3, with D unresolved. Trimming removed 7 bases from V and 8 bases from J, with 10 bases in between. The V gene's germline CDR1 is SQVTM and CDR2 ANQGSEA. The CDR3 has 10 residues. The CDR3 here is CSGYAGTQYF. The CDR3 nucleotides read TGCAGCGGCTACGCTGGTACGCAGTATTTT.

The CDR3 is CASSSFGSGNYNEQFF. As DNA, the CDR3 is TGTGCCAGCAGTTCCTTCGGTAGCGGGAACTACAATGAGCAGTTCTTC. The chain recombines TRBV28 with TRBJ2-1; 8 positions agree with TRBD2. The ends lost 4 bases at V and 3 bases at J; junction bases unmatched: 8. This CDR3 is 16 amino acids long. In germline, CDR1 is MDHEN, CDR2 SYDVKM.

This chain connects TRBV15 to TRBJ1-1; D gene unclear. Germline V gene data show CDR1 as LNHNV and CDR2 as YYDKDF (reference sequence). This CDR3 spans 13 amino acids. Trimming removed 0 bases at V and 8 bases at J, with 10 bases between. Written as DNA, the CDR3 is TGTGCCACCAGCAGAGATTCGGGTACGGAAGCTTTCTTT. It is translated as CATSRDSGTEAFF.

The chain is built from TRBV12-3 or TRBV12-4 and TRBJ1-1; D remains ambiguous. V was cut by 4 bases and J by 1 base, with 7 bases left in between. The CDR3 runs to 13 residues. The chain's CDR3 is CASSSTENTEAFF. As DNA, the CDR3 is TGTGCCAGCAGTTCTACAGAGAACACTGAAGCTTTCTTT.

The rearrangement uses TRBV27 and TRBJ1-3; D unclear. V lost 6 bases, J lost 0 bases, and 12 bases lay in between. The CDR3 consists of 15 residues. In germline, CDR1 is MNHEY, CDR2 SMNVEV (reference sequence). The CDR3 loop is CASRPDTSSGNTIYF. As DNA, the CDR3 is TGTGCCAGCAGGCCCGACACGAGCTCTGGAAACACCATATATTTT.

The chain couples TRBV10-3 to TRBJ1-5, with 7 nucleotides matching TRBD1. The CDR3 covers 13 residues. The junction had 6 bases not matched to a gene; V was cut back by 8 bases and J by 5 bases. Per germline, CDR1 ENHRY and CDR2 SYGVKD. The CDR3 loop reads CAISGTVDQPQHF. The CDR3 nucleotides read TGTGCCATCTCCGGGACAGTGGATCAGCCCCAGCATTTT.

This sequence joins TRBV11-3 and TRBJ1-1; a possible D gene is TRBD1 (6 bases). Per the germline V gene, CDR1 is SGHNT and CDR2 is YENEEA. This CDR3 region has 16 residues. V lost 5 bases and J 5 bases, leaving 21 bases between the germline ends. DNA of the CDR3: TGTGCCAGCAGCCCAAGAGGGGGGGCGCATCCTACTGAAGCTTTCTTT. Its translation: CASSPRGGAHPTEAFF. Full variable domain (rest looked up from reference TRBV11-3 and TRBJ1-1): EAGVVQSPRYKIIEKKQPVAFWCNPISGHNTLYWYLQNLGQGPELLIRYENEEAVDDSQLPKDRFSAERLKGVDSTLKIQPAELGDSAVYLCASSPRGGAHPTEAFFGQGTRLTVV.

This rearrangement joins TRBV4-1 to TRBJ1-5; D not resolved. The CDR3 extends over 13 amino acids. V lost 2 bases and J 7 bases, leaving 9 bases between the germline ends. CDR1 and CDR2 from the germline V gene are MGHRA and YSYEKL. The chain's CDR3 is CASSQWERQPQHF. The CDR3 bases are TGCGCCAGCAGCCAATGGGAGCGACAGCCCCAGCATTTT.

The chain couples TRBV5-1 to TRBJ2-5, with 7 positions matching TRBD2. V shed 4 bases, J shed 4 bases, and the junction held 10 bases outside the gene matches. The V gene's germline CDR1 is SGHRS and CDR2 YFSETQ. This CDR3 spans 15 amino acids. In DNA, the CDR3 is TGCGCCAGCAGCAGAACCGGGACTACAGTAGAGACCCAGTACTTC. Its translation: CASSRTGTTVETQYF. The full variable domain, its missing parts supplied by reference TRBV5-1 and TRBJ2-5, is KAGVTQTPRYLIKTRGQQVTLSCSPISGHRSVSWYQQTPGQGLQFLFEYFSETQRNKGNFPGRFSGRQFSNSRSEMNVSTLELGDSALYLCASSRTGTTVETQYFGPGTRLLVL.

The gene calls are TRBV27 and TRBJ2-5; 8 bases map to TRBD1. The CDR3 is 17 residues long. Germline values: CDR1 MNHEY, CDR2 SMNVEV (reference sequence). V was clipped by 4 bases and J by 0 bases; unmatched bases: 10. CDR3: CASSWSRDRIDQETQYF. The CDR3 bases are TGTGCCAGCAGTTGGTCTAGGGACAGGATCGACCAAGAGACCCAGTACTTC.

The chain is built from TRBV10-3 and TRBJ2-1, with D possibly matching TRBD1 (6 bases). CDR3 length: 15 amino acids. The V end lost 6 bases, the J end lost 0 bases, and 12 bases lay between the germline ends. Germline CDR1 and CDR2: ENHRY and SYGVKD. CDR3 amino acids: CAISTTGSSYNEQFF. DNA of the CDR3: TGTGCCATCAGCACCACAGGGAGCTCCTACAATGAGCAGTTCTTC.

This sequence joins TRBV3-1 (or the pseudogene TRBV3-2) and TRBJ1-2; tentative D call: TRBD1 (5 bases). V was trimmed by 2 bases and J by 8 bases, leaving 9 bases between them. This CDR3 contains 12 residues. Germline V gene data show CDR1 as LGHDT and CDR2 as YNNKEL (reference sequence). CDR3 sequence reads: CASSQSGPGYTF. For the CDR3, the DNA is TGTGCCAGCAGCCAATCAGGGCCCGGCTACACCTTC.

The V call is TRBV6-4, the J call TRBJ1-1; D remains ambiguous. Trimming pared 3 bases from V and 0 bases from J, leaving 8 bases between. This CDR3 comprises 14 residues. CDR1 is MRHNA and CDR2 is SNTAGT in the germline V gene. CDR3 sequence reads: CASSEYFMNTEAFF. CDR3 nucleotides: TGTGCCAGCAGTGAGTACTTCATGAACACTGAAGCTTTCTTT.

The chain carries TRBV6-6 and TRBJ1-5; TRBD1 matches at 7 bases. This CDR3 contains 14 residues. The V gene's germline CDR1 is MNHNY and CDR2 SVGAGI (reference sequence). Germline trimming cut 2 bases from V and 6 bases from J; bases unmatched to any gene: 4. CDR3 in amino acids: CASSYGGGPQPQHF. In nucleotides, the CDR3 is TGTGCCAGCAGTTACGGAGGGGGCCCTCAGCCCCAGCATTTT.